This T cell receptor (beta chain) originates from a study of technical replicates of blood from four donors listed by TCRdb under 2017. Notes on this clone: The antigen it recognizes is unknown. Base qualities are not recorded, but no much larger clone differs from it by a single base.

The CDR3 sequence holds 18 residues, the cysteine and phenylalanine included. CDR3 DNA only is kept here, 54 bases in frame from base 1. Between the V and J ends, shortened by 3 bases and 4 bases respectively, the junction contains 22 bases. The germline V gene provides CDR1 MGHRA and CDR2 YSYEKL. The library was generated by the immunoSEQ multiplex PCR assay. Drawn from immuneACCESS, this table holds only the in-frame rearrangements with V and J called that TCRdb kept. Clones are partly lost; checked studies trace under half to an unresolved V gene and leave the rest unexplained. This sample holds just over 95,000 clones; approximately 94% were observed only once. The ten largest clones capture 0.23% of the sample.

The sequence was obtained from a human donor in good health. The chain joins TRBV4-1 to TRBJ1-3; too little of a D gene remains to name it. Sequences were obtained from T cells isolated from PBMCs. For the CDR3, the sequence is CASSHLYSAPDGGNTIYF. The DNA sequence is as follows: TGCGCCAGCAGCCACCTATATTCCGCGCCTGACGGGGGAAACACCATATATTTT.